Here is one TCR beta chain with its context. The data originate from a study of blood T cell repertoires in COVID-19. Background on the study: The samples span acute and convalescent COVID-19 from the United States, Italy and Spain. Sources were T cells, B-cell-depleted T cells, or PBMCs; the material itself was cDNA or gDNA.

The authors' processing: Nucleated cell number was recorded as an estimate derived from reference gene primer amplification. Here immunoSEQ multiplex PCR was the method, and the copy in TCRdb shows in-frame clones only, minus some. The DNA was the basis for D and trimming; V, J and clone size are from that table. The table includes some 120,000 clones, 87% detected once. CDR1 SGDLS and CDR2 YYNGEE come from the germline V gene. The CDR3 contains 15 residues. V was cut by 0 bases and J by 12 bases, with 16 bases left in between. The rearrangement links TRBV9 to TRBJ1-6; possibly TRBD1 for D (6 bases). The sequenced sample consisted of peripheral blood. The source is a woman aged 60-75 years with acute or convalescent COVID-19. The CDR3 loop reads CASSVDGGREGPLHF. In DNA form, the CDR3 reads TGTGCCAGCAGCGTAGATGGGGGCCGAGAGGGACCCCTCCACTTT.